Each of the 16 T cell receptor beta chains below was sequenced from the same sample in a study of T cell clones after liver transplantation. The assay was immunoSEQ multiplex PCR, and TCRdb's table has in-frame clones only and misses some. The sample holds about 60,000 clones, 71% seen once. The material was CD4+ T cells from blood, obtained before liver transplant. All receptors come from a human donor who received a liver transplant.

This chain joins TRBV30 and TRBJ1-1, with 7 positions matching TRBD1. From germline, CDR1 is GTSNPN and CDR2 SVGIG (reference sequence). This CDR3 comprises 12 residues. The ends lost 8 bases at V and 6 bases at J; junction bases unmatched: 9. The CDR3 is CARDSRGAEAFF. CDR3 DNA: TGTGCCCGGGACAGCCGGGGAGCTGAAGCTTTCTTT.

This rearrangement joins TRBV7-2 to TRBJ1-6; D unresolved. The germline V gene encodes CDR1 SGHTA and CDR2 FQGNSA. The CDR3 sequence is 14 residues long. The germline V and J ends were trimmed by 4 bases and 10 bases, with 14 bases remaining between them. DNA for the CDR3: TGTGCCAGCAGCTACCGGGATCCGACCTCACCCCTCCACTTT. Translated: CASSYRDPTSPLHF.

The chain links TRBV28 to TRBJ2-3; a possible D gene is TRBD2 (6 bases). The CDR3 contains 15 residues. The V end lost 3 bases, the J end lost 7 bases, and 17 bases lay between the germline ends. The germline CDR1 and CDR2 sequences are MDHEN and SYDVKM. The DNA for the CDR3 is TGTGCCAGCAGTTTGAGGCGGGGACCACCCTATACGCAGTATTTT. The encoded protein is CASSLRRGPPYTQYF.

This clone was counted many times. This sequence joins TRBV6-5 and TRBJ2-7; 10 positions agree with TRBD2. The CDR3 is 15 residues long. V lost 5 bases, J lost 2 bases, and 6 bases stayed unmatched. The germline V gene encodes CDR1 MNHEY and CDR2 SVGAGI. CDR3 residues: CASSGELAGTYEQYF. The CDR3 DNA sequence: TGTGCCAGCAGTGGGGAACTAGCGGGGACCTACGAGCAGTACTTC.

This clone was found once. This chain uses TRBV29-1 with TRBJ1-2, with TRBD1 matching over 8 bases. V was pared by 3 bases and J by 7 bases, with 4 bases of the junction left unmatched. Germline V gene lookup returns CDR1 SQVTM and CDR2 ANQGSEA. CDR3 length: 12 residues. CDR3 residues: CSVESGGGGYTF. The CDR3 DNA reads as TGCAGCGTTGAGTCAGGGGGCGGTGGCTACACCTTC.

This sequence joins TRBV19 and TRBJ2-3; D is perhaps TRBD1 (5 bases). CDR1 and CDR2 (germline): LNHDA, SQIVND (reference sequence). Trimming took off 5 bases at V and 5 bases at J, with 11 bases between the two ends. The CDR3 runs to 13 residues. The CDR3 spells CASSGAMGDTQYF. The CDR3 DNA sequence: TGTGCCAGTAGTGGGGCGATGGGAGATACGCAGTATTTT. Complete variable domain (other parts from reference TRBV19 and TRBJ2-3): DGGITQSPKYLFRKEGQNVTLSCEQNLNHDAMYWYRQDPGQGLRLIYYSQIVNDFQKGDIAEGYSVSREKKESFPLTVTSAQKNPTAFYLCASSGAMGDTQYFGPGTRLTVL.

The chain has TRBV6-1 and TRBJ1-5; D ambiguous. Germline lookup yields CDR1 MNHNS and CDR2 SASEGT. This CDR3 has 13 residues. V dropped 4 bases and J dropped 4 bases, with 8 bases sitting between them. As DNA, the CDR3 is TGTGCCAGCAGTGCCCAGGTAAATCAGCCCCAGCATTTT. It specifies CASSAQVNQPQHF.

The CDR3: CASSLGQGPYEQYF. The CDR3 DNA sequence: TGTGCCAGCAGCCTCGGACAGGGGCCCTACGAGCAGTACTTC. This chain joins TRBV27 and TRBJ2-7; 9 bases line up with TRBD1. V shed 6 bases, J shed 2 bases, and the junction held 5 bases outside the gene matches. Per the germline V gene, CDR1 is MNHEY and CDR2 is SMNVEV (reference sequence). The CDR3 is 14 residues long.

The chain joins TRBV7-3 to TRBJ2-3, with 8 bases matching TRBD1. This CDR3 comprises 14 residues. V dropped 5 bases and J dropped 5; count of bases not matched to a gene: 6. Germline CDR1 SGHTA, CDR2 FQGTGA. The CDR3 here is CASSPQGAEDTQYF. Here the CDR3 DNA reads TGTGCCAGCAGCCCTCAGGGGGCTGAAGATACGCAGTATTTT. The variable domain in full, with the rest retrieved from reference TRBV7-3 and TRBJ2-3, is GAGVSQTPSNKVTEKGKYVELRCDPISGHTALYWYRQSLGQGPEFLIYFQGTGAADDSGLPNDRFFAVRPEGSVSTLKIQRTERGDSAVYLCASSPQGAEDTQYFGPGTRLTVL.

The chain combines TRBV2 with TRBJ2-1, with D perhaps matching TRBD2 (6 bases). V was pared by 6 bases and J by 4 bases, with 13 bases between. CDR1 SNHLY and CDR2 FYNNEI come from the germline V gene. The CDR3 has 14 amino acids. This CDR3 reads CASRGTGIYNEQFF. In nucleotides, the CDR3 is TGTGCCAGCAGGGGGACTGGGATTTACAATGAGCAGTTCTTC.

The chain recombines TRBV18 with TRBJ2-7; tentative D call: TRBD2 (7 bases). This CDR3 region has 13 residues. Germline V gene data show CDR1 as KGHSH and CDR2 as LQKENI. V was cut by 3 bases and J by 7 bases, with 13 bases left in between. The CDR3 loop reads CASSPGGPSEQYF. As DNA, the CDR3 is TGTGCCAGCTCACCGGGGGGGCCCTCGGAGCAGTACTTC.

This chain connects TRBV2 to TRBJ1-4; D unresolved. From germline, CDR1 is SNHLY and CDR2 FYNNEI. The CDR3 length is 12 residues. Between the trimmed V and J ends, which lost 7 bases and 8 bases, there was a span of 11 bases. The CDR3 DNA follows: TGTGCCAGCAAGAGAGAAAGAGAAAAACTGTTTTTT. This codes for CASKREREKLFF.

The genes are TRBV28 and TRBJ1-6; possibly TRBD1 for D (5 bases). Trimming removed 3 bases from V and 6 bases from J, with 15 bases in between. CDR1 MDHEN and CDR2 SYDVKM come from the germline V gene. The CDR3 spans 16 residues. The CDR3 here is CASSFNGGLINSPLHF. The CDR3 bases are TGTGCCAGCAGTTTCAATGGGGGACTGATTAATTCACCCCTCCACTTT.

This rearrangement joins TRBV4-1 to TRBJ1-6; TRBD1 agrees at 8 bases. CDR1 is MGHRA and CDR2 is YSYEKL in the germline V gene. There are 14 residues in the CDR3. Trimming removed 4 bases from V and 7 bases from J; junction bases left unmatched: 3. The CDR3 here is CASSRPGGNSPLHF. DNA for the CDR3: TGCGCCAGCAGCCGACCAGGGGGCAATTCACCCCTCCACTTT.

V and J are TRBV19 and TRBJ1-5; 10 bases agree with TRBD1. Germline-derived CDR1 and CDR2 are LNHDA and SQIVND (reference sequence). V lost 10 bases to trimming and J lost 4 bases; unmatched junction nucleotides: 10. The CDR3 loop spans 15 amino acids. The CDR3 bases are TGTGCCACCCAAAGGACAGGGGGAAGGAATCAGCCCCAGCATTTT. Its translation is CATQRTGGRNQPQHF.

The DNA of the CDR3 is TGTGCCACCAGCAGAGATCAGGCAGAGACCCAGTACTTC. Translation: CATSRDQAETQYF. The chain combines TRBV15 with TRBJ2-5; D is unresolved. The V gene's germline CDR1 is LNHNV and CDR2 YYDKDF (reference sequence). V was pared by 0 bases and J by 4 bases, with 6 bases between. This CDR3 is 13 amino acids long. Based on the CDR3 plus reference TRBV15 and TRBJ2-5, the full variable domain is DAMVIQNPRYQVTQFGKPVTLSCSQTLNHNVMYWYQQKSSQAPKLLFHYYDKDFNNEADTPDNFQSRRPNTSFCFLDIRSPGLGDTAMYLCATSRDQAETQYFGPGTRLLVL.